This is a list of T cell receptor beta chains from one sample in a study of neurological immune-mediated disorders. TCRdb used MiXCR to reprocess the 5' RACE reads, holding one entry per CDR3 protein. Among some 30,000 distinct CDR3 sequences, less than 6% were seen once, and the ten largest hold approximately 2.1%. Specimen: CD4+ T cells from blood. These receptors were obtained from a woman aged 50 to 60 in good health. Each CDR3 is given with its conserved first and last residue. A D gene is named only where the DNA matches it firmly. Clone size is given for some rows only: seen once, a few or many times, or a class if the clone is expanded.

size	V	D	J	DNA	CDR3
many	TRBV7-2	TRBD2	TRBJ2-2	TGTGCCAGCAGCCCTCTAGCGGGTGGAACCGGGGAGCTGTTTTTT	CASSPLAGGTGELFF
many	TRBV20-1	TRBD1	TRBJ2-1	TGCAGTGCTAGGAACAACAGGGGGCTCTCCTACAATGAGCAGTTCTTC	CSARNNRGLSYNEQFF
many	TRBV7-2	-	TRBJ2-1	TGTGCCAGCAGCATCCCCATGGGGGGTGGTGAGCAGTTCTTC	CASSIPMGGGEQFF
many	TRBV20-1	-	TRBJ1-1	TGCAGTGCCCCCCGGGTAAACACTGAAGCTTTCTTT	CSAPRVNTEAFF
many	TRBV29-1	-	TRBJ2-1	TGCAGCGTTGAAGTCTCGACGGGGGCAGGGGGGTTCTTC	CSVEVSTGAGGFF
many	TRBV11-2	TRBD2	TRBJ2-1	TGTGCCAGCAGCCGCGGGGGAAGTGAAAACAATGAGCAGTTCTTC	CASSRGGSENNEQFF
many	TRBV7-9	-	TRBJ2-7	TGTGCCAGCAGCTTAGCTTCCGGGGAGCCCTACGAGCAGTACTTC	CASSLASGEPYEQYF
many	TRBV15	-	TRBJ1-2	TGTGCCACCAGCAGAGGAAGCGGGCTCTATGGCTACACCTTC	CATSRGSGLYGYTF
many	TRBV3-1	-	TRBJ2-1	TGTGCCAGCAGAACCCAGGGCAATGAGCAGTTCTTC	CASRTQGNEQFF
many	TRBV4-1	TRBD1	TRBJ2-7	TGCGCCAGCAGCCTCCATAGACAGGGGGTTTACGAGCAGTACTTC	CASSLHRQGVYEQYF
many	TRBV5-5	-	TRBJ2-3	TGTGCCAGCAGCTCTGATCCATCCCCCACAGATACGCAGTATTTT	CASSSDPSPTDTQYF
-	TRBV6-6	TRBD2	TRBJ2-2	TGTGCCAGCAGTCACCACCTAGCGGGGGTGAACACCGGGGAGCTGTTTTTT	CASSHHLAGVNTGELFF
many	TRBV5-6	-	TRBJ1-2	TGTGCCAGCAGCTTGAGTTCGGCAGCGGGTGGCTACACCTTC	CASSLSSAAGGYTF
many	TRBV20-1	-	TRBJ1-2	TGCAGTGCTAGAGAGGTATTGTGGAGGGACGACTATGGCTACACCTTC	CSAREVLWRDDYGYTF
many	TRBV24-1	-	TRBJ2-3	TGTGCCACCAGTGACAGGGGAGTAGAGGATACGCAGTATTTT	CATSDRGVEDTQYF
many	TRBV25-1	-	TRBJ1-6	TGTGCCAGCAGTGGAAACACAGGGCTCCACTTT	CASSGNTGLHF
many	TRBV7-6	TRBD1	TRBJ1-2	TGTGCCAGCAGCATGCCGGGACAGATACTTTCTAACTATGGCTACACCTTC	CASSMPGQILSNYGYTF
many	TRBV20-1	-	TRBJ2-3	TGCAGTGCTAACAGGAAATCGTGGACCTTCACAGATACGCAGTATTTT	CSANRKSWTFTDTQYF
many	TRBV2	-	TRBJ2-7	TGTGCCAGCAATTTCGATGTCAGGGAGTACGAGCAGTACTTC	CASNFDVREYEQYF
many	TRBV5-1	-	TRBJ1-1	TGCGCCAGCAGCATAAGCGGACCGAGCAACACTGAAGCTTTCTTT	CASSISGPSNTEAFF
many	TRBV20-1	-	TRBJ1-2	TGCAGTGCTAGCGAGGCAGGGAGGGAGACGGGAAACTATGGCTACACCTTC	CSASEAGRETGNYGYTF
many	TRBV20-1	-	TRBJ2-1	TGCAGTGCCATCCCCCCCTGGGCAGCGGGTTGGCGCAGTGAGCAGTTCTTC	CSAIPPWAAGWRSEQFF